One sample yielded the 3 T cell receptor beta chains listed below, sequenced in a study of blood T cell repertoires in COVID-19. Using immunoSEQ multiplex PCR, the repertoire was profiled, and TCRdb retains in-frame clones only, with some absent. The table has 250,000 to 350,000 clones, 70% to 85% seen once. Sequenced input: peripheral blood. The receptor set was obtained from a human donor with COVID-19, enrolled during active disease. The donor label of this sample is uncertain.

The chain uses TRBV5-1 and TRBJ1-6, with a weak D call TRBD1 (5 bases). This CDR3 is 17 amino acids long. Germline V gives CDR1 SGHRS, CDR2 YFSETQ. The germline V and J ends were trimmed by 4 bases and 5 bases, with 19 bases remaining between them. CDR3 loop: CASSPQLVGENNSPLHF. The CDR3 bases are TGCGCCAGCAGCCCCCAGTTGGTAGGGGAAAATAATTCACCCCTCCACTTT.

The chain carries TRBV19 and TRBJ1-1; TRBD1 matches 9 bases. The CDR3 is 19 amino acids. Germline CDR1 LNHDA, CDR2 SQIVND (reference sequence). Unmatched junction bases numbered 18, after V lost 6 bases and J lost 1 base. This chain's CDR3 is CASSNLFPGQGQGNTEAFF. CDR3 in DNA: TGTGCCAGTAGCAACCTGTTCCCGGGACAGGGCCAGGGGAACACTGAAGCTTTCTTT.

The chain carries TRBV28 and TRBJ1-5, with D possibly TRBD1 on 6 matching bases. In germline, CDR1 is MDHEN, CDR2 SYDVKM. The CDR3 runs to 15 residues. V was shortened by 4 bases and J by 1 base, with 11 bases between the two germline ends. The CDR3 region is CASSWTEASNQPQHF. The CDR3 DNA follows: TGTGCCAGCAGTTGGACAGAAGCGAGCAATCAGCCCCAGCATTTT.